This T cell receptor beta chain was recorded in a study of cytomegalovirus exposure and HLA in healthy donors (dated by TCRdb to the late 2010s). Regarding the study in general: An earlier analysis of approximately 590 of the donors reported 250 to 350 Gb of sequence data and 100 million to 140 million unique TCR beta sequences from around 200 million T cells. About 280 gigabases of sequencing data and tens of millions of unique TCR sequences were included in an early release covering roughly 700 HLA-typed donors. Of the 300 to 500 genotyped donors, 70% to 90% were placed in the genetic ancestry cluster associated with self-reported Caucasian donors. The study was designed to test whether signatures of past pathogen exposure could be identified by cataloging public T cell receptors. The T cell repertoires of 666 subjects were profiled by immunosequencing and related to cytomegalovirus serostatus. Besides the first cohort of around 670 subjects, a separate validation cohort made up of 90 to 150 different subjects was used. The study combined high-throughput TCR immunosequencing, statistical association of individual TCRs with disease status, and machine learning to predict cytomegalovirus infection status. In a later analysis, previously published TCR beta repertoires from some 640 donors were re-analyzed and high-resolution HLA genotyping was added so that TCR occurrence patterns could be studied. Rather than drawing on any new phenotypic data, the later analysis identified candidate immune exposures from TCR beta sequences and the way those sequences occurred across donors. In an earlier analysis of over 550 of the donors, high-throughput TCR beta sequencing was used to judge whether each TCR beta V gene segment behaved as functional or pseudogenic. Donor age, sex, ethnicity and CMV serostatus were compiled together with the repertoire data. A later genetic analysis took genome-wide SNP genotypes for about three fifths of the 666 donors and used that subset as a discovery cohort. Every repertoire in the discovery cohort had been generated on one and the same sequencing platform. HLA typing covered class I and class II loci at four-digit resolution. Typing coverage varied by locus: about 620-630 donors for A, B, C, DRB1 and DQB1; roughly 520 for DQA1; around 610 for DPA1; more than 450 for DPB1. A handful of DR-DQ haplotypes were treated as single units for association and clustering because of strong linkage in the cohort. Among around 400 genotyped donors of the cohort, an average of approximately 200,000 unique TCR beta nucleotide sequences was sequenced per donor, of which about 20% were non-productive. Summary of the overall study and its limitations: A later analysis found that HLA-associated TCR beta chains were more clonally expanded and had lower generation probabilities than equally common non-associated chains. V-gene and J-gene trimming of TCR beta chains was associated with a missense DCLRE1C variant in a later genetic analysis, and the association was replicated in an independent cohort. Specific HLA alleles were associated with more than 15,000 TCR beta sequences at a false discovery rate of 0.05 in a later analysis. Assigning TCR associations to individual alleles was difficult when HLA alleles, especially DR and DQ, strongly co-occurred. A group of highly shared sequence variants was considered likely to be a technical artifact of the sequencing pipeline. Sequencing depth was assumed to be roughly uniform across donors in the presence/absence analyses, though that assumption may not hold. For the cohort, immune exposure information was limited to CMV serostatus. The study listed approximately 150 TCR beta chains as associated with cytomegalovirus. A few of the identified cytomegalovirus-associated TCR beta chains were confirmed in vitro to be specific for cytomegalovirus antigens. This cohort had only TCR beta chains sequenced, and the lack of alpha or paired-chain data limited which features could be detected. In an earlier analysis of some 500 of the donors, most TCR beta V segments appeared in productive rearrangements about 90% or about 30% of the time, broadly matching IMGT annotations. In a later analysis, several top co-occurrence clusters were reported to appear linked to parvovirus B19, influenza, CMV and Epstein-Barr virus. A further reported finding was that TCR beta sequences accurately predicted the HLA-A and HLA-B alleles for most subjects in the first cohort. It was suggested by the authors that the approach could potentially be generalized to other disease states and immunological phenotypes. Because counts were too low, seventeen rarely observed V segments, including chromosome 9 orphons, were left out of the earlier analysis of some 600 of the donors. The classifier was reported to diagnose cytomegalovirus status with high specificity and sensitivity in both the original and validation cohorts. According to a later analysis, most CMV-associated TCR beta chains appeared to be HLA-restricted, and the HLA associations seemed to be driven largely by CMV exposure. A later analysis found that TCR association rates varied across HLA loci, with DRB1 alleles showing the most associated TCRs and HLA-C alleles the fewest. In a later genetic analysis, fewer N-insertions in productive TCRs were reported among donors in an Asian-associated ancestry cluster than the approximately 670-donor mean. Across donors, most TCR sequences were observed very rarely, whereas some public TCRs were present in many individuals. Because some donors lacked HLA typing at each locus, the association tests relied only on the typed subset. Correlated functional status among segregating V segments might reflect linkage disequilibrium, but an unknown experimental factor could not be ruled out.

In total, approximately 610 healthy bone marrow donors made up the cohort. Cohort members were all nominally healthy when sampled, although unrecorded immune exposures were likely present. The donor tested CMV seropositive, placing the donor among the approximately 310 seropositive members of the cohort. A peripheral blood sample was provided by each donor, and peripheral blood mononuclear cells were used for TCR beta sequencing. The Qiagen DNeasy Blood Extraction Kit was used to extract genomic DNA from the blood cell samples. For this clone: Its target antigen remains unknown. Base qualities were left out, and no much larger clone turns up one base away.

The library was made by the immunoSEQ multiplex PCR assay. For the multiplex PCR, a mixture combining 60 forward primers for TCR Vbeta segments and 13 reverse primers for TCR Jbeta segments was used. A multiplex PCR assay on genomic DNA amplified the CDR3 region of rearranged TCR beta genes. The amplified TCR beta libraries were sequenced on the Illumina HiSeq System as 87-base-pair reads. Per the authors' processing: A later analysis tallied tens of millions of unique TCR beta chains across the 666 repertoires, and some 10 million of those chains were shared by two or more donors. Raw reads were error-corrected and collapsed into unique sequences by a nearest-neighbor algorithm in which closely related sequences were merged to remove PCR and sequencing errors. V, D and J gene segments were assigned by aligning CDR3 sequences to IMGT reference sequences. Each retained sequence needed at least a six-nucleotide match to both a V gene segment and a J gene segment. Rearrangements were called productive when the CDR3 lacked stop codons and stayed in frame with V and J; all others were non-productive. Following IMGT convention, CDR3 was defined as the stretch from the second conserved V-encoded cysteine up to the conserved J-encoded phenylalanine. In an earlier analysis of more than 550 of the donors, sequences lacking an unambiguous match to a single V gene segment were excluded. In an earlier analysis of 587 of the donors, a V segment was called functional when productive rearrangements were above 56.7%, and segregating when the standard deviation between donors exceeded 5%. A statistical classification framework was developed to diagnose cytomegalovirus status using the catalog of TCR beta chain sequences. V and J gene assignment, in a later analysis, came from comparing TCR nucleotide sequences with IMGT/GENE-DB human TR gene sequences. Using the TCRdist pipeline, a later analysis assigned CDR3 sequences along with most-parsimonious VDJ recombination scenarios. In a later analysis, every TCR beta chain was defined by the combination of its CDR3 amino acid sequence and its V-gene family, and reads without a unique V-gene family were dropped. To address suspected cross-contamination and a sequencing artifact, a later analysis removed over 500 highly shared, low-generation-probability nucleotide sequences. For each public chain, a later analysis derived a clonal expansion index from normalized ranks of inferred template counts within each repertoire. A later analysis computed generation probabilities with a VDJ recombination model fitted to out-of-frame rearrangements, and checked the results against IGoR. In a later analysis, TCR-TCR, TCR-HLA and TCR-CMV co-occurrence was scored with hypergeometric tests, and a repertoire-size bias correction was applied to TCR pairs. To estimate false discovery rates, a later analysis permuted the HLA or CMV assignments 20 times. In a later analysis, co-occurring TCRs were grouped using DBSCAN, with TCRdist sequence similarity added in when clustering inside HLA-allele-positive subsets. Co-occurrence clustering excluded repertoires with fewer than 30,000 or more than 120,000 public chains, plus five with anomalous nucleotide sharing. TCRdb stores this immuneACCESS table with in-frame sequences only. Part of the clones is absent; in the studies checked, under half of the shortfall reflects unresolved V genes, and no reason is known for the rest. That table is the source of V, J and clone size, and D and trimming were worked out from the DNA. This sample has 150,000 to 200,000 clones in its table, and 65% to 85% of those were observed once. Of the sample, around 6.6% is held by the ten largest clones.

The source material was PBMCs. This receptor was identified in a male donor in good health and CMV-seropositive.

The DNA sequence is as follows: TGCGCCAGCAGCCAAGCGACTAGCGGGAGGTTCACCTACGAGCAGTACTTC. Its amino acids are CASSQATSGRFTYEQYF. This receptor chain uses TRBV4-3 and TRBJ2-5; TRBD2 lines up with 13 middle nucleotides. The last part of the DNA fits TRBJ2-7 better; the J call may be wrong. The germline V gene gives CDR1 as LGHNA and CDR2 as YSLEER. The CDR3 spans 17 residues, from the cysteine through the phenylalanine. The sequence is cut down to CDR3 DNA, 51 bases in frame from base 1.